This T cell receptor (beta chain) originates from a study of shared clonotypes between healthy human individuals (dated by TCRdb to between 2020 and 2021). In terms of the full investigation: A couple of women and three men aged 18 to 49 years were included in the cohort. Per donor, leukapheresis produced somewhere between about 0.8 and 9.5 billion PBMCs. Libraries were prepared and TCR repertoires were sequenced by different laboratories using diverse techniques, in order to increase sequencing depth and limit assay-specific biases. For each donor, CD4 naive and CD4 memory were each run on three plates, CD8 naive on two plates, and CD8 memory on one plate. Blood TCR repertoires of a handful of healthy adults were deeply sequenced to estimate repertoire size and the extent of clonotype sharing between individuals.

About this clone itself: It lacks a known antigen. No quality values exist for individual bases; no much larger clone is one base distant. Other nucleotide sequences in the sample specify the same CDR3.

Donors were healthy HIV-negative adults with no recently reported acute infections or vaccinations. Every donor was a Caucasian adult residing in Nashville, Tennessee, USA. CD4+ T cells were enriched through magnetic negative selection, after which naive cells were positively selected on CD45RA and the remaining negative fraction served as the memory subset. Blood was collected by leukapheresis, and PBMCs were isolated by Ficoll-Histopaque density gradient centrifugation and then cryopreserved in liquid nitrogen vapor phase. Analytical flow cytometry was used to check the purity and quantity of every magnetically sorted T cell population. Genomic DNA was isolated from each sorted fraction and quantified by UV absorbance on a Nanodrop 2000c. General findings and caveats noted by the study authors: Estimated clonotype richness was generally larger for naive than for memory subsets. When several donors were compared, the shared fraction of clonotypes was approximately 5% for naive CD4, 3.5% for naive CD8, 2% to 2.5% for memory CD4, and 0.35% to 0.5% for memory CD8. Even with the large sequencing depth, rarefaction of the sorted-subset datasets indicated that sequencing was incomplete. Based on pairwise subsampling, the degree of clonotype sharing among donors was expected to be affected by sequencing depth. Clonotypes shared by all four sorted-subset donors showed higher generation probabilities than non-shared clonotypes. The genetic and exposure-history diversity represented was limited by the small number of donors. Sampling was restricted to blood, and TCR repertoires in tissue are likely to differ from TCR repertoires in blood.

TCR CDR3 regions were amplified from genomic DNA by multiplex PCR using the deep immunoSEQ assay. Extracted genomic DNA from each cell subset was spread evenly across all wells of several immunoSEQ 96-well plates, with each plate serving as a replicate. For sorted subsets, 200 ng of genomic DNA, equivalent to around 29,000 T cell genomes, went into each replicate PCR. Purified libraries were quantified with a Qubit 3.0 fluorometer, sized on a Bioanalyzer 2100, and re-quantified with the KAPA Library Quantification kit. Each immunoSEQ 96-well plate was sequenced on its own single-read 150-cycle Illumina NextSeq 550 flow cell. As for the original processing: Because the immunoSEQ output included only junctional sequences and no quality scores, the filtering could not be the same as the filtering used for full-length reads. Sequences were annotated with PyIR, a Python wrapper for IgBLAST v1.9, and V/J genes and CDR3 were assigned using IMGT germline references. Reads with weak V/J assignments (E-value above 1e-6), missing CDR3, stop codons, out-of-frame junctions, or ambiguous translated residues were removed. A V3J clonotype was defined by an identical inferred V gene, J gene, and CDR3 amino acid sequence. To compute the percentage overlap between repertoires, the number of shared unique clonotypes was divided by the size of the smaller repertoire. Repertoire richness was assessed with RTK rarefaction, the Chao1 estimator, and Recon v2.1 estimates of unobserved clonotypes. For all TCRbeta clonotypes obtained by the gDNA method from a handful of donors, generation probabilities were computed with OLGA. Held by TCRdb, this immuneACCESS table contains in-frame sequences only and omits some clones. Under half of the omission traces to an unresolved V gene where checked; the cause of the rest is unknown. V, J and clone size are taken as reported in that table, and D and trimming were inferred from the DNA itself. Here the sample has 2 million or so clones; 85% to 95% occur a single time. Clones ranked in the top ten supply more than 0.1% of the sample.

The sample was naive CD4+ T cells sorted from blood. Interpreted using the paper, the cell subset or site label stands for: CD45RA+ positively selected. The receptor comes from a young man in good health.

The CDR3 in this case is CASSIGTGSEQYF. The DNA sequence follows: TGTGCCAGCAGTATTGGGACAGGCAGCGAGCAGTACTTC. The rearranged chain carries TRBV27 and TRBJ2-7, with TRBD1 identical over 8 junction bases. The germline V gene (reference sequence) provides CDR1 MNHEY and CDR2 SMNVEV. Inclusive of the bounding cysteine and phenylalanine, the CDR3 is 13 residues long. Of all the DNA, just the CDR3 is kept, 39 bases in frame from base 1. Relative to germline, V is missing 5 bases and J is missing 6 bases, with 6 bases of the junction outside any gene match.